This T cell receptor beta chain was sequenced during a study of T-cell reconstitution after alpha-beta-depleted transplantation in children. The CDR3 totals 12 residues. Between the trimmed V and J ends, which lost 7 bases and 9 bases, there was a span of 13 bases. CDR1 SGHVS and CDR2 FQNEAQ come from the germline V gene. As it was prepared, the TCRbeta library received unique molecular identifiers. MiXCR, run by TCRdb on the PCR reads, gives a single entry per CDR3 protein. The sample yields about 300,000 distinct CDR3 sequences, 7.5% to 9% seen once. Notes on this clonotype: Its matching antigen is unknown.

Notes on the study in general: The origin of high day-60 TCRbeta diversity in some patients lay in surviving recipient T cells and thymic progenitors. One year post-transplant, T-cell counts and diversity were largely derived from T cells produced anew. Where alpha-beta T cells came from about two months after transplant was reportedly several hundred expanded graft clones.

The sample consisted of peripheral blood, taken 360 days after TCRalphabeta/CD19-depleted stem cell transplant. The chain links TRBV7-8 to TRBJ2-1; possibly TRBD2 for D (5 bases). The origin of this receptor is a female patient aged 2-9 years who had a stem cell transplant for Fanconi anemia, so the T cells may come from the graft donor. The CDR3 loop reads CASTVPGVEQFF. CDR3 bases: TGTGCCAGCACCGTCCCCGGGGTTGAGCAGTTCTTC.